This T cell receptor beta chain was retrieved from a study of human T cells and chemical hapten exposure. Total RNA came from unfractionated whole blood. This clonotype was observed at least ten times. V lost 7 bases and J lost 1; bases outside the gene matches: 5. Germline V gene data show CDR1 as MNHEY and CDR2 as SVGEGT. The CDR3 has 15 amino acids. Library preparation tagged each individual cDNA molecule with a unique molecular identifier. A single record per CDR3 protein comes from TCRdb applying MiXCR to the 5' RACE reads. Among 130,000 or so distinct CDR3 sequences listed, roughly 4.1% were seen once.

This TCR was sampled from a female donor in good health. The J gene is TRBJ2-2, the V gene TRBV6-2 or TRBV6-3, with 8 bases matching TRBD1. The CDR3 loop reads CASTETGENTGELFF. Written as DNA, the CDR3 is TGTGCCAGCACCGAGACAGGGGAGAACACCGGGGAGCTGTTTTTT.